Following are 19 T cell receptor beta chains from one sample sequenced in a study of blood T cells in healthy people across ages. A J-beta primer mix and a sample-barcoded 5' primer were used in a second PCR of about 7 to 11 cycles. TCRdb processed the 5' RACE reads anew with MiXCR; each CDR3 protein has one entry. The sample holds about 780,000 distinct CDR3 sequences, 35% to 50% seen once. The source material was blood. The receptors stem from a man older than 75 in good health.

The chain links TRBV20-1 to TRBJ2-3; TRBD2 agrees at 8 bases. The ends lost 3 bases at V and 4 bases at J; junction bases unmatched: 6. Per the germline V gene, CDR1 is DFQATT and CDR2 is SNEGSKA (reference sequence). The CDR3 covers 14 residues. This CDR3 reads CSARPGLEPDTQYF. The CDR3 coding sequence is TGCAGTGCTAGGCCGGGACTAGAACCAGATACGCAGTATTTT.

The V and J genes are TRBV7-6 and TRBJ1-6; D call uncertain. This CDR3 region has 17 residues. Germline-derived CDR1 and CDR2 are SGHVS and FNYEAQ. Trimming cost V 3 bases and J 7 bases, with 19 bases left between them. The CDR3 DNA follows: TGTGCCAGCAGCTTTGGGGTTGGGGATAGTCTGAATTCACCCCTCCACTTT. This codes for CASSFGVGDSLNSPLHF. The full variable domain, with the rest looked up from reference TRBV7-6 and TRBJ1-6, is GAGVSQSPRYKVTKRGQDVALRCDPISGHVSLYWYRQALGQGPEFLTYFNYEAQQDKSGLPNDRFSAERPEGSISTLTIQRTEQRDSAMYRCASSFGVGDSLNSPLHFGNGTRLTVT.

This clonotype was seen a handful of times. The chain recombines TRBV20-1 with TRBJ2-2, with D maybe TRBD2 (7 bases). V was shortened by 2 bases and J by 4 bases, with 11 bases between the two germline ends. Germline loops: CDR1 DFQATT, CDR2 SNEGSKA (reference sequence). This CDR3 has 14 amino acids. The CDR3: CSARKGGGTGELFF. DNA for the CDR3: TGCAGTGCTAGAAAGGGAGGGGGCACCGGGGAGCTGTTTTTT.

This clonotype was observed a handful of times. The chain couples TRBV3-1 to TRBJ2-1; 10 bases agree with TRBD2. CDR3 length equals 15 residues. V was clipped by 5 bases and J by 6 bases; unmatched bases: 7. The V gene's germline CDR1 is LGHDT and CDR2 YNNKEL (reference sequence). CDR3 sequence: CASSTLAGDSNEQFF. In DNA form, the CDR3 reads TGTGCCAGCAGCACCCTAGCGGGAGATTCCAATGAGCAGTTCTTC.

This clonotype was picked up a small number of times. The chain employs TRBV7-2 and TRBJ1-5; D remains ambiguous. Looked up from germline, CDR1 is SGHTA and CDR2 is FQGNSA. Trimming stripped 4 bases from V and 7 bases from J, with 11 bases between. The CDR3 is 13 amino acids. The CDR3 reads CASSWSSGQPQHF. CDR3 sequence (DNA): TGTGCCAGCAGCTGGTCCTCGGGGCAGCCCCAGCATTTT.

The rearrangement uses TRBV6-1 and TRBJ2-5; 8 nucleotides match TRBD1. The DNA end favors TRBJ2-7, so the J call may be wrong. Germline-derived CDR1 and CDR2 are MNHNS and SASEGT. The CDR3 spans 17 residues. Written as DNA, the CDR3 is TGTGCCAGCAGTGAAATGGGTTTCAGGGGGCCAGAAGACGAGCAGTACTTC. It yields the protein CASSEMGFRGPEDEQYF.

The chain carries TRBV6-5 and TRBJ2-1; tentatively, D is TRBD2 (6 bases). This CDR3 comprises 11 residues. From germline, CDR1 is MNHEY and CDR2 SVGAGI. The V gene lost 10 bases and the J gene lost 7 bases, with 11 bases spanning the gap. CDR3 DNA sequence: TGTGCCACCCAGGGAGGAAATGAGCAGTTCTTC. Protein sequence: CATQGGNEQFF.

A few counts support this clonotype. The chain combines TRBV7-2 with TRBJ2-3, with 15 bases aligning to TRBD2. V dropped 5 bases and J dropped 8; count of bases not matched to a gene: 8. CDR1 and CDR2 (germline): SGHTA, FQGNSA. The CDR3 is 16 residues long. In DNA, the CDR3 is TGTGCCAGCAGCCTAGGACTAGCGGGAGGGCAGGTTACGCAGTATTTT. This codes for CASSLGLAGGQVTQYF. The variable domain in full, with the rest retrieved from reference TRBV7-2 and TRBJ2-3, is GAGVSQSPSNKVTEKGKDVELRCDPISGHTALYWYRQSLGQGLEFLIYFQGNSAPDKSGLPSDRFSAERTGGSVSTLTIQRTQQEDSAVYLCASSLGLAGGQVTQYFGPGTRLTVL.

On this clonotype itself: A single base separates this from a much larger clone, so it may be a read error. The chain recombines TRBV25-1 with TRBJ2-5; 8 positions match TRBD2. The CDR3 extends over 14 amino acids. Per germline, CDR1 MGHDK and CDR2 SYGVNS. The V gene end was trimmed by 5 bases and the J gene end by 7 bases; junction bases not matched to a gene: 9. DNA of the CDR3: TGTGCCAGCAGTCCATTCGGGAGGGAAGGGACCCAGTACTTC. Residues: CASSPFGREGTQYF.

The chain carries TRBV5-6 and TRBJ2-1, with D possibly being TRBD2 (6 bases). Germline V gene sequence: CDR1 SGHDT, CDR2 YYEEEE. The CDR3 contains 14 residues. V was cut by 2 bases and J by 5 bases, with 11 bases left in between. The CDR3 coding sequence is TGTGCCAGCAGCTTTGCCGGGGGAAACAATGAGCAGTTCTTC. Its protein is CASSFAGGNNEQFF.

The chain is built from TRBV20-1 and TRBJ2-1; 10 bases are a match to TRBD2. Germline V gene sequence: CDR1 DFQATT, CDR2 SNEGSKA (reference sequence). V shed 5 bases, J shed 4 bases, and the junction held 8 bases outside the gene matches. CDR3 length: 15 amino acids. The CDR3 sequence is CSAFSGRSAYNEQFF. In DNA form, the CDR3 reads TGCAGTGCTTTTAGCGGGAGGTCTGCTTACAATGAGCAGTTCTTC.

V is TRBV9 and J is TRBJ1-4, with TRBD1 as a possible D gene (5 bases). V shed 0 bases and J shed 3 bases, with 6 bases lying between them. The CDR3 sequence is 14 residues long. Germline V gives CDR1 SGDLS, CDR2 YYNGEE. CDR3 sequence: CASSVAGPNEKLFF. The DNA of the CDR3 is TGTGCCAGCAGCGTAGCAGGGCCTAATGAAAAACTGTTTTTT.

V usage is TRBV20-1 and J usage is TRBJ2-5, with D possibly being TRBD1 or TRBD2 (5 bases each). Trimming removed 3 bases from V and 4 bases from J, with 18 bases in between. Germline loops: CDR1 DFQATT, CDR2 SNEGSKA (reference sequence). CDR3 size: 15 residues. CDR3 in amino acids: CSASRPGPEGETQYF. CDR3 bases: TGCAGTGCTAGTAGACCGGGACCTGAGGGAGAGACCCAGTACTTC.

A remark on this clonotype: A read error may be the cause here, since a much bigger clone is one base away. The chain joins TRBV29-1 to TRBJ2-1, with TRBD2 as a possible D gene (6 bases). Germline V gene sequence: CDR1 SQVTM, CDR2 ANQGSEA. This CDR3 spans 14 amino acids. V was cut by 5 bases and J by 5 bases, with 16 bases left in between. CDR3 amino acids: CSVKLPGTHNEQFF. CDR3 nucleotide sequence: TGCAGCGTTAAACTCCCCGGGACTCACAATGAGCAGTTCTTC.

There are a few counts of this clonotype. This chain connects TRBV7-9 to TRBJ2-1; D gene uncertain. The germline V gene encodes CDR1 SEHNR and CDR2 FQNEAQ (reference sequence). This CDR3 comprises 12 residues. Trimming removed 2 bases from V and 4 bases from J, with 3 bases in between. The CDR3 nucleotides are TGTGCCAGCAGCTTACTTTACAATGAGCAGTTCTTC. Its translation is CASSLLYNEQFF.

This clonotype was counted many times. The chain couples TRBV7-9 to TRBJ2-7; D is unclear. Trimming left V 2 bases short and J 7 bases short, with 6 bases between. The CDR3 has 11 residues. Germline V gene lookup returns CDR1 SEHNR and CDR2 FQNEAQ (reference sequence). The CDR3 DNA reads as TGTGCCAGCAGCTTAACTCGGGAGCAGTACTTC. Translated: CASSLTREQYF.

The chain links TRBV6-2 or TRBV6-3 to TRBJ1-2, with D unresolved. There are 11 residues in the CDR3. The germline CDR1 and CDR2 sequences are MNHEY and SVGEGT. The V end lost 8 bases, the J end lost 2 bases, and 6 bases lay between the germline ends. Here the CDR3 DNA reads TGTGCCAGCCACGACAACTATGGCTACACCTTC. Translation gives CASHDNYGYTF.

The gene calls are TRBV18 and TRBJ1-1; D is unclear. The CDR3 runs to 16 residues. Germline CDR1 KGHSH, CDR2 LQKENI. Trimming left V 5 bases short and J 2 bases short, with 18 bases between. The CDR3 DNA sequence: TGTGCCAGCTCATTCTCGAGCGGTACTCCTAACACTGAAGCTTTCTTT. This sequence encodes CASSFSSGTPNTEAFF.

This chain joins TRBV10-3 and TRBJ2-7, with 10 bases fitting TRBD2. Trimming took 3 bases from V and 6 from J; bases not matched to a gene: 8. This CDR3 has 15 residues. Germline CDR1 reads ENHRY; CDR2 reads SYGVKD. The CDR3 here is CAISEPGLAHSEQYF. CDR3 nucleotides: TGTGCCATCAGTGAACCGGGACTAGCGCATAGCGAGCAGTACTTC.